The present T cell receptor (beta chain) was sequenced within a study of CD4+ T cells in melanoma. General study findings and limits: In melanoma, neoantigen-specific CD4+ T cells reportedly differed in differentiation state.

Some clones are missing from TCRdb's copy, which holds only in-frame ones; the method was immunoSEQ multiplex PCR. Of tens of thousands of clones listed, over 60% are singletons. In this sample, this clone turned up many times. Antigen unknown. The CDR3 is 15 residues long. Between the trimmed V and J ends, which lost 2 bases and 6 bases, there was a span of 13 bases. Germline assignment: CDR1 MNHEY and CDR2 SVGAGI. The clonotype was recovered from a human donor with melanoma. The gene calls are TRBV6-5 and TRBJ2-2, with D perhaps TRBD1 (6 bases). The sequencing input was tumor tissue. The DNA for the CDR3 is TGTGCCAGCAGTTACGGAGCAGGGGCGGCCGGGGAGCTGTTTTTT. Translation: CASSYGAGAAGELFF.